This T cell receptor beta chain was obtained from a study of identifying expanded T cells in peripheral blood. Study findings and constraints: About 1.2 clones differed between technical replicates, versus approximately 17 and 20 over time.

Here immunoSEQ multiplex PCR was the method, and the copy in TCRdb shows in-frame clones only, minus some. The profile shows roughly 56,000 clones, about 80% of them singletons. CDR1 is LNHDA and CDR2 is SQIVND in the germline V gene (reference sequence). Trimming took 3 bases from V and 1 from J, leaving 9 bases between them. This CDR3 is built from 14 residues. On this clone: Its target is unknown.

The rearrangement joins TRBV19 to TRBJ1-1; D unclear. This clonotype was sampled from a person aged 18 to 69 in good health. The specimen sequenced was blood. CDR3 DNA sequence: TGTGCCAGTAGTATGTCACAGACGAACACTGAAGCTTTCTTT. This translates into CASSMSQTNTEAFF. Using reference TRBV19 and TRBJ1-1 for the parts outside the CDR3, the full variable domain is DGGITQSPKYLFRKEGQNVTLSCEQNLNHDAMYWYRQDPGQGLRLIYYSQIVNDFQKGDIAEGYSVSREKKESFPLTVTSAQKNPTAFYLCASSMSQTNTEAFFGQGTRLTVV.